A selection of T cell receptor beta chains follows, all from one sample in a study of T-cell reconstitution after alpha-beta-depleted transplantation in children. One entry per CDR3 protein, called by TCRdb with MiXCR from the PCR reads. The table lists 550,000 to 800,000 distinct CDR3 sequences, around 13% of them singletons. Sequenced material: PBMCs, taken before TCRalphabeta/CD19-depleted stem cell transplant. The source is a girl aged 2 to 10 with congenital amegakaryocytic thrombocytopenia, due to receive a stem cell transplant. CDR3s include the opening cysteine and the closing phenylalanine or tryptophan. The D gene is left open where the match is weak.

d_gene	v_gene	CDR3aa
NA	TRBV6-5	CASSYSAGTSTYNEQFF
NA	TRBV18	CASWGMIYGYTF
NA	TRBV6-1	CASQNRQSSTDTQYF
TRBD1	TRBV11-2	CASSLGDRYTEAFF
TRBD2	TRBV30	CAWSTGLAAYNEQFF
NA	TRBV4-1	CASSQAQYLDTEAFF
NA	TRBV29-1	CSVVMRSGIGYTF
TRBD1	TRBV15	CATSNEGQDEQYF
NA	TRBV12-3/TRBV12-4	CASSRRINEQFF
TRBD2	TRBV5-1	CASSSRSLAGGLSSYNEQFF
TRBD1	TRBV20-1	CSASVWDRSNTEAFF
NA	TRBV5-1	CASSPAGQANSGNTIYF
TRBD2	TRBV7-9	CASSLTSGNLLYEQYF
NA	TRBV30	CAWIQGTGYGYTF
NA	TRBV12-3/TRBV12-4	CASSAPDGDSYNEQFF
TRBD2	TRBV6-8	CANQGLADYTGELFF
NA	TRBV6-4	CASSAGRGGHEQFF
TRBD2	TRBV7-2	CASSLALAGVDTQYF
NA	TRBV28	CASSSHPGAGGPQHF
NA	TRBV29-1	CSVQLSGNTIYF
TRBD2	TRBV20-1	CSARDGRSGGQFF
TRBD1	TRBV18	CASSPPVTGLGGYTF
NA	TRBV6-1	CASSEGRSTDTQYF
NA	TRBV15	CATSRGGNYEQYF
NA	TRBV5-1	CASSPDPRFGEQYF
TRBD2	TRBV20-1	CSAGTSGRGYEQYF
TRBD1	TRBV5-1	CASSLTGGGEKLFF
NA	TRBV20-1	CSATGGATREQFF
TRBD2	TRBV10-3	CAISPSGGNTGELFF
NA	TRBV20-1	CSARDPGRVNEQFF
NA	TRBV14	CASTGGFAGETQYF
NA	TRBV29-1	CSVEDGDSYEQYF
NA	TRBV4-2	CASSPWGLRTRFF
NA	TRBV7-6	CASSLDTHYGYTF
NA	TRBV19	CASSLGARNPSSYNEQFF
TRBD1	TRBV7-2	CASSSQDRVPDTQYF
TRBD1	TRBV7-7	CASRRQGAGGYTF
NA	TRBV6-4	CASSNSGRGGYTF
NA	TRBV7-8	CASSSSWGATNTEAFF
NA	TRBV12-3/TRBV12-4	CASSFARRIYEQYF